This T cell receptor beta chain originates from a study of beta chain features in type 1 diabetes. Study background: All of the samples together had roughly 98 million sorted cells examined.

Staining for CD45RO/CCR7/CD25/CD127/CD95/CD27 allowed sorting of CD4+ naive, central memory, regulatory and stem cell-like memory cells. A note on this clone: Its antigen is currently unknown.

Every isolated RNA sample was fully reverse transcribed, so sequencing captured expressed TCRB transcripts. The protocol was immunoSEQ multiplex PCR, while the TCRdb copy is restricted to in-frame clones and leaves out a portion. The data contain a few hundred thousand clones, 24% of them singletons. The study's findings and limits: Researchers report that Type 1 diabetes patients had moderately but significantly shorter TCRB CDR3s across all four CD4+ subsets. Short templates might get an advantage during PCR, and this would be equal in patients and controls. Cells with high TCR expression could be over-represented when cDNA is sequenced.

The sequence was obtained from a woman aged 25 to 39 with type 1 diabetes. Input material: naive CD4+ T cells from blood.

CDR3 amino acids: CAWTGINYGYTF. Here the CDR3 DNA reads TGTGCCTGGACAGGGATTAACTATGGCTACACCTTC. The V call is TRBV30, the J call TRBJ1-2; the D gene is possibly TRBD1 (5 bases). The CDR3 covers 12 residues. V dropped 4 bases and J dropped 1 base, with 7 bases sitting between them. The germline CDR1 and CDR2 sequences are GTSNPN and SVGIG (reference sequence). Drawing the rest from reference TRBV30 and TRBJ1-2, the complete variable domain is SQTIHQWPATLVQPVGSPLSLECTVEGTSNPNLYWYRQAAGRGLQLLFYSVGIGQISSEVPQNLSASRPQDRQFILSSKKLLLSDSGFYLCAWTGINYGYTFGSGTRLTVV.